This record concerns one T cell receptor beta chain sequence. Its antigen is not identified. Per germline, CDR1 MNHNS and CDR2 SASEGT. The CDR3 runs 12 residues. Deletions cut 6 bases from V and 4 bases from J, with 9 bases between. The sample originates from a study of T-cell memory formation after mild COVID-19. Study-wide points: For contracting clones, CD4+ ones sat mainly in CM and EM, CD8+ in EMRA. Memory cells collected pre-infection included some clones that later responded, suggesting cross-reactive memory joined. Clones contracting day 15 to 85 were balanced CD4/CD8; later expanders leaned CD4+.

5'RACE primed from the constant segment yielded TCR alpha and TCR beta cDNA libraries bearing sample barcodes and UMIs. Each CDR3 protein gets one entry after TCRdb re-called the 5' RACE reads with MiXCR. The sample includes fewer than 150,000 distinct CDR3 sequences, about a fifth of them seen just once. The clonotype comes from a man aged 18 to 30 who had mild COVID-19 (a few samples of this study predate the infection). Cell type and time point are not known. This chain joins TRBV6-1 and TRBJ1-1, with D hard to call. The sample consisted of PBMCs or a T cell subset sorted from them (not recorded which). CDR3 protein: CASRQESTEAFF. In DNA, the CDR3 is TGTGCCAGCAGGCAGGAATCCACTGAAGCTTTCTTT.